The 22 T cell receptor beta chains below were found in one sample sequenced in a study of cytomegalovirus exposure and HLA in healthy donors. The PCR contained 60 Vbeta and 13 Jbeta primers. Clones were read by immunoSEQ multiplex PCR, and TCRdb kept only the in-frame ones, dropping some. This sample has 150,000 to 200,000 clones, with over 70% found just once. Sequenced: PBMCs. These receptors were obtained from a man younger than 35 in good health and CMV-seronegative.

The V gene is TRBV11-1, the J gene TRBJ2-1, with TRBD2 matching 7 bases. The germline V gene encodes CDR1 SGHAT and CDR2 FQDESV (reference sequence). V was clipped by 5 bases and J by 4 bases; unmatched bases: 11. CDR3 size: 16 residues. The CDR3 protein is CASSRLLGGRYNEQFF. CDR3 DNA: TGTGCCAGCAGCCGTCTTTTGGGGGGGAGATACAATGAGCAGTTCTTC.

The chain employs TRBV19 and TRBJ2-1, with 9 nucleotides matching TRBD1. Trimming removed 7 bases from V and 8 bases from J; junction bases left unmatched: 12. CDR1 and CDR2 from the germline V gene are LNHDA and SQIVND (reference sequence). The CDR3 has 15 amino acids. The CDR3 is CASTSDRGLVDEQFF. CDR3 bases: TGTGCCAGTACCTCGGACAGGGGTCTTGTTGATGAGCAGTTCTTC.

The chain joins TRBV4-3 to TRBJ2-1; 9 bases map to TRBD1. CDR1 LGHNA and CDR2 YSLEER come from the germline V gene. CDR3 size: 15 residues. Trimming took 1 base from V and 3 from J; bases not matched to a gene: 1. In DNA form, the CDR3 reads TGCGCCAGCAGCCAAGGGACAGGGGTCTACAATGAGCAGTTCTTC. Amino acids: CASSQGTGVYNEQFF.

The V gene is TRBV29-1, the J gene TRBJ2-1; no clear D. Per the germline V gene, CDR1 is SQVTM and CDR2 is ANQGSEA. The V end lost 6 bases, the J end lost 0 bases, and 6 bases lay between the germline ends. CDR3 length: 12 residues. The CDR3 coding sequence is TGCAGCGTCCTCCCCTCCTACAATGAGCAGTTCTTC. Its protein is CSVLPSYNEQFF.

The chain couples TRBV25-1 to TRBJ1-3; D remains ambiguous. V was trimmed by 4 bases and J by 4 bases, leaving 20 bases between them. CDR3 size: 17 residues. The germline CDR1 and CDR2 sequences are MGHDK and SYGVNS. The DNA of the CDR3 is TGTGCCAGCAGTGCGGCAACAGTTTCCCCTTCCGGAAACACCATATATTTT. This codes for CASSAATVSPSGNTIYF.

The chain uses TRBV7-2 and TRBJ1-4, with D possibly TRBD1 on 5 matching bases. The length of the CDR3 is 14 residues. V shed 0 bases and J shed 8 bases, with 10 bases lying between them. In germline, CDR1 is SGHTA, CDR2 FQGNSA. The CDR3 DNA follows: TGTGCCAGCAGCTTAGCAGGGGATGGGGAAAAACTGTTTTTT. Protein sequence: CASSLAGDGEKLFF.

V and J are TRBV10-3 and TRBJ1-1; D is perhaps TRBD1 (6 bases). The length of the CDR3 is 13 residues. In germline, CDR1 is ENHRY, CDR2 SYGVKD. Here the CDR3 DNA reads TGTGCGCACCGGGACATCATGAACACTGAAGCTTTCTTT. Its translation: CAHRDIMNTEAFF.

The CDR3 sequence: CAWSVTGSRWETQYF. CDR3 nucleotides: TGTGCCTGGAGTGTAACGGGGAGTCGCTGGGAGACCCAGTACTTC. This chain links TRBV30 with TRBJ2-5; a possible D gene is TRBD2 (5 bases). This CDR3 has 15 amino acids. Germline V gives CDR1 GTSNPN, CDR2 SVGIG (reference sequence). V shed 0 bases and J shed 5 bases, with 16 bases lying between them.

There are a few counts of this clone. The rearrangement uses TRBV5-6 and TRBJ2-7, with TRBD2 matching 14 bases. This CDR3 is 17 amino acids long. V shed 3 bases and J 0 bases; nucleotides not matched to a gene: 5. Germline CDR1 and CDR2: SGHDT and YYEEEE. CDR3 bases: TGTGCCAGCAGCTGGGGGACTAGCGGGGGTAGCTCCTACGAGCAGTACTTC. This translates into CASSWGTSGGSSYEQYF.

The CDR3 nucleotides are TGTGCCAGCTCACAATCCTCCGGGACAGGGAAATACGAGCAGTACTTC. The encoded protein is CASSQSSGTGKYEQYF. V usage is TRBV18 and J usage is TRBJ2-7, with 9 bases aligning to TRBD1. Germline-derived CDR1 and CDR2 are KGHSH and LQKENI. The V segment lost 4 bases and the J segment 4 bases; nucleotides outside the gene matches: 11. CDR3 length: 16 residues.

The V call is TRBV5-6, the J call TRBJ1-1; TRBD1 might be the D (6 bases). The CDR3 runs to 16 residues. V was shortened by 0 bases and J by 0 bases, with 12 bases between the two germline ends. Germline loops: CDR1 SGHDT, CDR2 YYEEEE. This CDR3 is CASSLGGPRVNTEAFF. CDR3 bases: TGTGCCAGCAGCTTGGGGGGGCCCAGGGTGAACACTGAAGCTTTCTTT.

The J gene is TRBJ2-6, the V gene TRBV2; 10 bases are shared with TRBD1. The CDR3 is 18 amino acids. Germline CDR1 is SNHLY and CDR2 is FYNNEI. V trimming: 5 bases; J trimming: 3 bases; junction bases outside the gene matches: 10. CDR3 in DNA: TGTGCCAGCAGTACAGACAGGGGGCCCCGTTATGGGGCCAACGTCCTGACTTTC. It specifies CASSTDRGPRYGANVLTF. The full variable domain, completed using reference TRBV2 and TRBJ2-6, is EPEVTQTPSHQVTQMGQEVILRCVPISNHLYFYWYRQILGQKVEFLVSFYNNEISEKSEIFDDQFSVERPDGSNFTLKIRSTKLEDSAMYFCASSTDRGPRYGANVLTFGAGSRLTVL.

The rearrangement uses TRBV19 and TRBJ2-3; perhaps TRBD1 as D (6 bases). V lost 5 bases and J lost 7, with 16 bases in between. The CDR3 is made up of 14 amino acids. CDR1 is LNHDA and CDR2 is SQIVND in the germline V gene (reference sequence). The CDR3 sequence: CASSEDTGLNTQYF. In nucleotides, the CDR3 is TGTGCCAGTAGTGAGGATACAGGGTTGAATACGCAGTATTTT.

The DNA of the CDR3 is TGCGCCAGCAGCCAAGCTGTGGGGAGGGTTGCTCAGCCCCAGCATTTT. This sequence encodes CASSQAVGRVAQPQHF. The J gene is TRBJ1-5, the V gene TRBV4-1; D call uncertain. The V gene's germline CDR1 is MGHRA and CDR2 YSYEKL. The CDR3 has 16 amino acids. V was shortened by 1 base and J by 6 bases, with 16 bases between the two germline ends.

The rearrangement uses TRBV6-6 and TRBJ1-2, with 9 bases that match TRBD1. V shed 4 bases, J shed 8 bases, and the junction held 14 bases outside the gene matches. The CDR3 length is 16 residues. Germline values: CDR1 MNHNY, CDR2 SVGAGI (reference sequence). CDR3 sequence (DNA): TGTGCCAGCAGTTCCACGGACAGGGGTTGGTTTAGGGGCTACACCTTC. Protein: CASSSTDRGWFRGYTF.

The CDR3 loop reads CSAGQGTEAFF. The CDR3 DNA sequence: TGCAGTGCTGGACAGGGCACTGAAGCTTTCTTT. V is TRBV20-1 and J is TRBJ1-1; 8 bases align to TRBD1. CDR1 is DFQATT and CDR2 is SNEGSKA in the germline V gene (reference sequence). V shed 5 bases, J shed 4 bases, and the junction held 0 bases outside the gene matches. The CDR3 covers 11 residues.

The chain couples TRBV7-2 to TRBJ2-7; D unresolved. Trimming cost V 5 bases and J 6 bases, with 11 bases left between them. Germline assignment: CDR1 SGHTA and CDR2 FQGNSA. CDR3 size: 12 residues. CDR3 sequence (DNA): TGTGCCAGCAGCCCCTGGGCAGGCGAGCAGTACTTC. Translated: CASSPWAGEQYF.

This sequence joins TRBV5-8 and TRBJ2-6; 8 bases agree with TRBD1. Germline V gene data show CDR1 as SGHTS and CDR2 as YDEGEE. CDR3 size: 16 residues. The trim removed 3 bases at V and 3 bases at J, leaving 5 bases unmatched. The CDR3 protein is CASSWRTGFGANVLTF. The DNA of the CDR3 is TGTGCCAGCAGCTGGCGGACAGGGTTTGGGGCCAACGTCCTGACTTTC.

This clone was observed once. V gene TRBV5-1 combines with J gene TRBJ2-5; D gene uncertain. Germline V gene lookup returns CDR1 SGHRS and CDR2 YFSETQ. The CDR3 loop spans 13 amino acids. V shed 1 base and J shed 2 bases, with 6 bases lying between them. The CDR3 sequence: CASSLNAQETQYF. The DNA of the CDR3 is TGCGCCAGCAGCTTGAATGCGCAAGAGACCCAGTACTTC.

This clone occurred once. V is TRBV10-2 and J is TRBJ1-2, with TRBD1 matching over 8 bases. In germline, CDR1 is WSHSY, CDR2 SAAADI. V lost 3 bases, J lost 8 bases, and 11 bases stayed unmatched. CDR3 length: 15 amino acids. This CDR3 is CASSEAAGGAGGYTF. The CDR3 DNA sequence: TGCGCCAGCAGTGAAGCGGCAGGGGGCGCCGGGGGCTACACCTTC.

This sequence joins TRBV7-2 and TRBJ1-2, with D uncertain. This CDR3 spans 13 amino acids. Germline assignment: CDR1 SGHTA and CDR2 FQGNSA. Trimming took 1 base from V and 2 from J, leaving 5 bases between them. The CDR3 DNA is TGTGCCAGCAGCTTAGGGAGGAACTATGGCTACACCTTC. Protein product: CASSLGRNYGYTF.

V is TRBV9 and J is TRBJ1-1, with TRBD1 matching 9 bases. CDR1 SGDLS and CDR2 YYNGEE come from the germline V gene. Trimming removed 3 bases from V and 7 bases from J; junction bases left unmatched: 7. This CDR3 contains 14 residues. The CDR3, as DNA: TGTGCCAGCAGCGGCGACAGGGGGAATGATGAAGCTTTCTTT. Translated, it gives CASSGDRGNDEAFF.